Given below is one T cell receptor (beta chain) in context. Its antigen is not identified. This sample stems from a study of T cell responses to AZD1222 COVID-19 vaccine. Study-wide results and caveats: White British people made up most donors, females outnumbered males, and clonal diversity was possibly underestimated. At 160-218 and 743-854, vaccine-associated CD4 TCRs were dominant, and they spanned spike.

The junction had 15 bases not matched to a gene; V was cut back by 5 bases and J by 1 base. Germline V gives CDR1 MDHEN, CDR2 SYDVKM. This CDR3 comprises 19 residues. Profiling relied on immunoSEQ multiplex PCR, and the TCRdb table lists in-frame clones only, not all of them. Among approximately 150,000 clones, roughly 92% were seen once, and the ten largest hold 4%. Source: peripheral blood, taken 28 days after the second AZD1222 dose. This receptor was identified in an adult who received the AZD1222 COVID-19 vaccine. J is TRBJ1-1 and V is TRBV28; the match to TRBD1 covers 11 bases. The CDR3 here is CASSALFPDRGRRNTEAFF. The CDR3 nucleotides read TGTGCCAGCAGTGCCCTCTTCCCGGACAGGGGGCGGAGGAACACTGAAGCTTTCTTT.